Presented here are 27 T cell receptor beta chains from one specimen sequenced in a study of T cells in localized non-small cell lung cancer (dated by TCRdb to the early 2020s). Library method: the immunoSEQ multiplex PCR assay. The table comes from immuneACCESS by way of TCRdb, which keeps in-frame sequences with V and J called. Part of the clones is missing from these tables; in studies checked, under half for an unresolved V gene and the rest for unknown reasons. The sample includes just over 20,000 clones, with more than 70% observed a single time. The ten biggest clones cover 15% to 20% of the sample. The sequenced sample was PBMCs, obtained before any cancer treatment. The receptors stem from a woman between 40 and 69 years old with stage II squamous cell lung carcinoma.

This clone was recorded only once. V is TRBV6-5 and J is TRBJ2-3, with D possibly TRBD1 on 6 matching bases. The V gene lost 6 bases and the J gene lost 5 bases, with 12 bases spanning the gap. The germline V gene encodes CDR1 MNHEY and CDR2 SVGAGI. The CDR3 runs 13 residues. CDR3 sequence reads: CASSRTVEDTQYF. The CDR3 DNA sequence: TGTGCCAGCAGCCGGACAGTTGAAGATACGCAGTATTTT.

CDR3 nucleotide sequence: TGTGCCAGCAGCTTAGATGTAGGGCCCTACGAGCAGTACTTC. Translated, it gives CASSLDVGPYEQYF. This chain links TRBV7-6 with TRBJ2-7; no clear D. Germline lookup yields CDR1 SGHVS and CDR2 FNYEAQ. V lost 1 base and J lost 2, with 9 bases in between. The CDR3 totals 14 residues.

V usage is TRBV6-1 and J usage is TRBJ1-2; 8 bases align to TRBD1. Germline V CDR1 and CDR2: MNHNS, SASEGT. The ends lost 8 bases at V and 4 bases at J; junction bases unmatched: 12. CDR3 length: 15 residues. Here the CDR3 DNA reads TGTGCCAGCGCCTGGGAGCGACAGGGGTCCTATGGCTACACCTTC. This codes for CASAWERQGSYGYTF.

V and J are TRBV27 and TRBJ1-5, with a tentative D call TRBD1 (6 bases). Germline V gene sequence: CDR1 MNHEY, CDR2 SMNVEV (reference sequence). The V and J ends lost 2 bases and 7 bases respectively, with 12 bases between them. The CDR3 has 14 residues. DNA of the CDR3: TGTGCCAGCAGTTTAGGGGGCGCGGGACAGCCCCAGCATTTT. Its protein is CASSLGGAGQPQHF.

The rearrangement joins TRBV4-2 to TRBJ2-3; D is ambiguous. The CDR3 extends over 14 amino acids. V lost 2 bases and J lost 4, with 10 bases in between. Germline V gene lookup returns CDR1 LGHNA and CDR2 YNFKEQ. The chain's CDR3 is CASSQLHGPDTQYF. As DNA, the CDR3 is TGTGCCAGCAGCCAACTCCATGGGCCAGATACGCAGTATTTT.

The rearrangement joins TRBV4-3 to TRBJ1-2; no clear D. Germline-derived CDR1 and CDR2 are LGHNA and YSLEER. V was shortened by 0 bases and J by 4 bases, with 9 bases between the two germline ends. The CDR3 consists of 14 residues. CDR3 amino acids: CASSQEGGPYGYTF. In nucleotides, the CDR3 is TGCGCCAGCAGCCAAGAGGGCGGCCCCTATGGCTACACCTTC.

The V and J genes are TRBV27 and TRBJ2-5; 13 bases are a match to TRBD2. The trim removed 0 bases at V and 5 bases at J, leaving 3 bases unmatched. Germline lookup yields CDR1 MNHEY and CDR2 SMNVEV (reference sequence). The CDR3 length is 16 residues. CDR3 coding DNA: TGTGCCAGCAGTTTATCCCTGACTAGCGGGAGGGAGACCCAGTACTTC. Its protein is CASSLSLTSGRETQYF.

This chain connects TRBV9 to TRBJ2-3; TRBD1 is a possible D gene (5 bases). The CDR3 extends over 13 amino acids. Trimming removed 0 bases from V and 4 bases from J, with 6 bases in between. Per germline, CDR1 SGDLS and CDR2 YYNGEE. The CDR3 reads CASSVGGADTQYF. In nucleotides, the CDR3 is TGTGCCAGCAGCGTAGGGGGCGCAGATACGCAGTATTTT.

This clone has a handful of counts. The chain couples TRBV29-1 to TRBJ2-5; tentative D call: TRBD1 (7 bases). The length of the CDR3 is 12 residues. Germline CDR1 reads SQVTM; CDR2 reads ANQGSEA. V shed 7 bases and J shed 3 bases, with 12 bases lying between them. The CDR3 nucleotides are TGCAGCGGGGGGGACAGCAAAGAGACCCAGTACTTC. It translates to CSGGDSKETQYF. Complete variable domain (other parts from reference TRBV29-1 and TRBJ2-5): SAVISQKPSRDICQRGTSLTIQCQVDSQVTMMFWYRQQPGQSLTLIATANQGSEATYESGFVIDKFPISRPNLTFSTLTVSNMSPEDSSIYLCSGGDSKETQYFGPGTRLLVL.

The chain links TRBV7-9 to TRBJ2-5; D is perhaps TRBD1 (5 bases). This CDR3 is 14 amino acids long. CDR1 is SEHNR, CDR2 FQNEAQ, per germline (reference sequence). The V end was cut by 6 bases, the J end by 5 bases, with 16 bases between. The CDR3 region has the DNA TGTGCCAGCAGTCCTGCTTGGGGCGATGAGACCCAGTACTTC. Translation gives CASSPAWGDETQYF.

The chain is built from TRBV5-6 and TRBJ1-2; D call uncertain. CDR3 length: 11 amino acids. V was trimmed by 9 bases and J by 1 base, leaving 7 bases between them. Germline CDR1 is SGHDT and CDR2 is YYEEEE. The CDR3 loop is CANKDNYGYTF. The CDR3, as DNA: TGTGCCAACAAGGATAACTATGGCTACACCTTC.

The chain is built from TRBV5-1 and TRBJ2-7; weak D call: TRBD2 (7 bases). The CDR3 loop spans 17 amino acids. Per the germline V gene, CDR1 is SGHRS and CDR2 is YFSETQ. V lost 4 bases to trimming and J lost 2 bases, with 22 bases between them. The CDR3 spells CASSPIGGLSGPYEQYF. In DNA, the CDR3 is TGCGCCAGCAGCCCCATAGGGGGACTTAGCGGGCCCTACGAGCAGTACTTC.

The J gene is TRBJ1-6, the V gene TRBV9; D gene uncertain. This CDR3 region has 15 residues. From germline, CDR1 is SGDLS and CDR2 YYNGEE. The V end was cut by 3 bases, the J end by 9 bases, with 16 bases between. The CDR3 region is CASSAARSRGSPLHF. CDR3 sequence (DNA): TGTGCCAGCAGCGCCGCGCGTAGTCGGGGTTCACCCCTCCACTTT.

This rearrangement joins TRBV6-4 to TRBJ2-2; 9 nucleotides agree with TRBD1. The germline gives CDR1 MRHNA, CDR2 SNTAGT. V was clipped by 4 bases and J by 1 base; unmatched bases: 7. The CDR3 sequence is 17 residues long. CDR3 in DNA: TGTGCCAGCAGTGCCCAGATGGGACAGGGGAACACCGGGGAGCTGTTTTTT. Amino acids: CASSAQMGQGNTGELFF.

The gene calls are TRBV11-2 and TRBJ2-1; 10 bases fit TRBD2. This CDR3 spans 15 amino acids. The ends lost 0 bases at V and 6 bases at J; junction bases unmatched: 2. Germline-derived CDR1 and CDR2 are SGHAT and FQNNGV. CDR3 nucleotide sequence: TGTGCCAGCAGCTTAGAGAGGACTAGCGGCAATGAGCAGTTCTTC. Its translation: CASSLERTSGNEQFF.

The rearrangement joins TRBV7-6 to TRBJ1-1; D gene uncertain. V lost 2 bases and J lost 1, with 11 bases in between. The V gene's germline CDR1 is SGHVS and CDR2 FNYEAQ. CDR3 size: 15 residues. The CDR3 sequence: CASSLSAVGNTEAFF. DNA for the CDR3: TGTGCCAGCAGCTTATCGGCAGTCGGGAACACTGAAGCTTTCTTT.

This clone was counted between two and nine times. The V gene is TRBV7-6, the J gene TRBJ1-1, with D unresolved. In germline, CDR1 is SGHVS, CDR2 FNYEAQ. Trimming stripped 1 base from V and 2 bases from J, with 8 bases between. This CDR3 has 14 amino acids. The CDR3 sequence is CASSLGLSNTEAFF. Here the CDR3 DNA reads TGTGCCAGCAGCTTAGGCCTCAGTAACACTGAAGCTTTCTTT.

The rearrangement uses TRBV5-1 and TRBJ1-1; 7 positions match TRBD1. The CDR3 consists of 14 residues. V lost 0 bases and J lost 3; bases outside the gene matches: 2. The V gene's germline CDR1 is SGHRS and CDR2 YFSETQ. Here the CDR3 DNA reads TGCGCCAGCAGCTTGGAGGGACAGTACACTGAAGCTTTCTTT. Translation: CASSLEGQYTEAFF.

This chain uses TRBV7-9 with TRBJ1-1; TRBD1 matches 7 bases. V trimming: 4 bases; J trimming: 4 bases; junction bases outside the gene matches: 12. This CDR3 spans 16 amino acids. Per germline, CDR1 SEHNR and CDR2 FQNEAQ (reference sequence). The CDR3: CASSSPGGRGGTEAFF. The CDR3 coding sequence is TGTGCCAGCAGCTCGCCCGGCGGCAGGGGGGGCACTGAAGCTTTCTTT.

This chain uses TRBV2 with TRBJ2-7, with D perhaps TRBD1 (6 bases). Germline CDR1 and CDR2: SNHLY and FYNNEI. The CDR3 is made up of 16 amino acids. V lost 7 bases to trimming and J lost 3 bases, with 22 bases between them. The chain's CDR3 is CASTTQGIASSYEQYF. In DNA form, the CDR3 reads TGTGCCAGCACTACGCAGGGGATCGCCAGCAGCTACGAGCAGTACTTC.

V gene TRBV7-6 combines with J gene TRBJ2-7; TRBD1 aligns across 9 bases. This CDR3 is built from 15 residues. CDR1 is SGHVS and CDR2 is FNYEAQ in the germline V gene. Losses at the gene ends were 6 bases for V and 0 bases for J; bases not matched to a gene: 6. Here the CDR3 DNA reads TGTGCCAGCAGTCTAGACAGGGGGAACTCCTACGAGCAGTACTTC. Its translation: CASSLDRGNSYEQYF.

This clone was counted once. This sequence joins TRBV5-8 and TRBJ2-5; 7 nucleotides line up with TRBD1. Germline values: CDR1 SGHTS, CDR2 YDEGEE. The CDR3 is 14 residues long. The trim removed 4 bases at V and 0 bases at J, leaving 3 bases unmatched. The CDR3 bases are TGTGCCAGCAGCCGGGGACAGAACCAAGAGACCCAGTACTTC. Translated, it gives CASSRGQNQETQYF.

The V gene is TRBV4-2, the J gene TRBJ2-1; 12 nucleotides line up with TRBD2. This CDR3 is built from 18 residues. The ends lost 2 bases at V and 6 bases at J; junction bases unmatched: 11. Germline V gene sequence: CDR1 LGHNA, CDR2 YNFKEQ. CDR3 loop: CASSQNPFLAGGANEQFF. DNA for the CDR3: TGTGCCAGCAGCCAAAACCCCTTCCTAGCGGGAGGGGCCAATGAGCAGTTCTTC.

This sequence joins TRBV6-5 and TRBJ1-2, with D tentatively TRBD1 (6 bases). The V and J ends lost 6 bases and 8 bases respectively, with 13 bases between them. The CDR3 runs 12 residues. Germline V gene lookup returns CDR1 MNHEY and CDR2 SVGAGI. The CDR3 DNA is TGTGCCAGCAGCCCCACAGGGTCCGGCTACACCTTC. Its protein product is CASSPTGSGYTF.

This clone was seen just once. The chain joins TRBV2 to TRBJ2-4, with 14 nucleotides matching TRBD2. V was pared by 6 bases and J by 10 bases, with 5 bases of the junction left unmatched. The CDR3 length is 14 residues. Per the germline V gene, CDR1 is SNHLY and CDR2 is FYNNEI. DNA of the CDR3: TGTGCCAGCAGGGAAAGGACTAGCGGGGGGATTCAGTACTTC. Translation: CASRERTSGGIQYF.

This chain links TRBV7-7 with TRBJ1-3, with unresolved D. CDR3 size: 13 residues. Between the trimmed V and J ends, which lost 1 base and 4 bases, there was a span of 5 bases. Germline values: CDR1 SSHAT, CDR2 FNYEAQ (reference sequence). The CDR3 DNA follows: TGTGCCAGCAGCTTAGGGATGGGAAACACCATATATTTT. Translating gives CASSLGMGNTIYF.

Only a few counts were recorded for this clone. V usage is TRBV7-9 and J usage is TRBJ1-5, with no clear D. Germline assignment: CDR1 SEHNR and CDR2 FQNEAQ (reference sequence). The CDR3 consists of 14 residues. V shed 0 bases and J shed 7 bases, with 10 bases lying between them. DNA of the CDR3: TGTGCCAGCAGCTTAGCGCACCCAAACCAGCCCCAGCATTTT. Amino acid sequence: CASSLAHPNQPQHF.